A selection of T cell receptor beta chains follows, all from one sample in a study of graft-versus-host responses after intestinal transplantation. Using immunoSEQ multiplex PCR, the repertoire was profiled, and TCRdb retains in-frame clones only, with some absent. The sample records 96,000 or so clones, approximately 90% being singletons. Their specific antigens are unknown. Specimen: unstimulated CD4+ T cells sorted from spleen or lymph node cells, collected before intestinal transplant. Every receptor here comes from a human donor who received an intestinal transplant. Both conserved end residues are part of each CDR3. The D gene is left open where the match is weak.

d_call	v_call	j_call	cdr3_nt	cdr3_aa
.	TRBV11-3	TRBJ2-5	TGTGCCAGCAGCTTCGGTAGTACGGGAGAGACCCAGTACTTC	CASSFGSTGETQYF
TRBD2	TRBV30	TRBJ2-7	TGTGCCTGGGGGGGACTAGCGGGAGTCTCCTACGAGCAGTACTTC	CAWGGLAGVSYEQYF
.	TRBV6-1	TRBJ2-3	TGTGCCAGCAGTCTTAGCGGCACTAGCACAGATACGCAGTATTTT	CASSLSGTSTDTQYF
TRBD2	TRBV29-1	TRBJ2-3	TGCAGCGTTGCAACTAGCGGGAGATTAGATACGCAGTATTTT	CSVATSGRLDTQYF
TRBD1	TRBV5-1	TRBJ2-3	TGCGCCAGCAGCTTGAGTGGTTTTCGGGACAGGGTTACAGATACGCAGTATTTT	CASSLSGFRDRVTDTQYF
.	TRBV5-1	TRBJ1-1	TGCGCCAGCAGTATTCGGGTGAACACTGAAGCTTTCTTT	CASSIRVNTEAFF
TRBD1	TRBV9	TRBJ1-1	TGTGCCAGCAGCGCCACAGGGGAGATGGCTGAAGCTTTCTTT	CASSATGEMAEAFF
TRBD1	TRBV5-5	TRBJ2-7	TGTGCCAGCAGCTTCGGGACAGACCTGACCTACGAGCAGTACTTC	CASSFGTDLTYEQYF
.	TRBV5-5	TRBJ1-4	TGTGCCAGCAGCTGGCGGGGAACTGAAAAACTGTTTTTT	CASSWRGTEKLFF
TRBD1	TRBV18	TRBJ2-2	TGTGCCAGCTCACCGCCCTTAGGGGACAGGGGGAGACTCGACACCGGGGAGCTGTTTTTT	CASSPPLGDRGRLDTGELFF
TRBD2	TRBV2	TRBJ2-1	TGTGCCAGCAGTGGGACTAGCCACTACAATGAGCAGTTCTTC	CASSGTSHYNEQFF
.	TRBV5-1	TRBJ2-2	TGCGCCAGCAGCTGGGGGACTCGAGACACCGGGGAGCTGTTTTTT	CASSWGTRDTGELFF
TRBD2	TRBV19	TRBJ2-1	TGTGCCAGTAGTCGGGGACTAGCGGGGGGCTACAATGAGCAGTTCTTC	CASSRGLAGGYNEQFF
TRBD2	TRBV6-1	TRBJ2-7	TGTGCCAGCAGTGGTCGACTAGCGGTGAGCTCCTACGAGCAGTACTTC	CASSGRLAVSSYEQYF
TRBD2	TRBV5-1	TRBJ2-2	TGCGCCAGCAGACGGACTAGCGGGACCACTAACACCGGGGAGCTGTTTTTT	CASRRTSGTTNTGELFF
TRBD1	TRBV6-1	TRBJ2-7	TGTGCCAGCAGCGGACAGGAGACCTCCTACGAGCAGTACTTC	CASSGQETSYEQYF
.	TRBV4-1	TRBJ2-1	TGCGCCAGCAGCCAAGGACAACGAGAGCAGTTCTTC	CASSQGQREQFF
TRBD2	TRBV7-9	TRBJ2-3	TGTGCCAGCAGCTTTGGCACTAGCGGGAAAGATACGCAGTATTTT	CASSFGTSGKDTQYF
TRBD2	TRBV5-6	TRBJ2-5	TGTGCCAGCAGCTTGGGACTAGCGGGGAGAGAGACCCAGTACTTC	CASSLGLAGRETQYF
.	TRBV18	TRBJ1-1	TGTGCCAGCTCAAAAGACAGGAACACTGAAGCTTTCTTT	CASSKDRNTEAFF